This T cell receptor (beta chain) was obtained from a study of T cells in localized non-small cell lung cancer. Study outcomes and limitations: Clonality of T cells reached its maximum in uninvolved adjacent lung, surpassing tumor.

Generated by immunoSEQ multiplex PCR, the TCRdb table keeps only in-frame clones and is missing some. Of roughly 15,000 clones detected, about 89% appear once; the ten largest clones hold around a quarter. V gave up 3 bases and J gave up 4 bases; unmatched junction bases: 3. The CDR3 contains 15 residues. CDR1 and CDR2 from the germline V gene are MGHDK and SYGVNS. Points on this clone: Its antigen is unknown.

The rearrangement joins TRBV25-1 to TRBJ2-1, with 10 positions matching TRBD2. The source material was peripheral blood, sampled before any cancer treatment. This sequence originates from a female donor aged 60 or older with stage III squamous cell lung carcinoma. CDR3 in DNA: TGTGCCAGCAGTGACTGGACTAGCGGTTACAATGAGCAGTTCTTC. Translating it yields CASSDWTSGYNEQFF.